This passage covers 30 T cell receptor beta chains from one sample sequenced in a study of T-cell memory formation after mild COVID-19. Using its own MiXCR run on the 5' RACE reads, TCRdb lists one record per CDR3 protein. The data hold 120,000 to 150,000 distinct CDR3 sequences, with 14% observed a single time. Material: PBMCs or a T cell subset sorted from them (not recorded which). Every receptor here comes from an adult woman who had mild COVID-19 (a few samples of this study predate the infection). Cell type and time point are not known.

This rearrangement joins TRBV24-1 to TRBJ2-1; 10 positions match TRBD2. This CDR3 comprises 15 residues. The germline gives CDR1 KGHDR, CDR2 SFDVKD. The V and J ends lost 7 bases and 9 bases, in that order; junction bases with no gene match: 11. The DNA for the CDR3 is TGTGCCACCAGAAGAAGCGGGGGGGCTTTGGGTGAGCAGTTCTTC. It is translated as CATRRSGGALGEQFF.

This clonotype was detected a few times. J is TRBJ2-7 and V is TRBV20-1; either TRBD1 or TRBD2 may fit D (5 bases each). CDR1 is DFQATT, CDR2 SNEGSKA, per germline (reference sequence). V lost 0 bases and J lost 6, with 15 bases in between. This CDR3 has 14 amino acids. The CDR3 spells CSARDGGGTGEQYF. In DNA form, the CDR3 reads TGCAGTGCTAGAGATGGAGGAGGAACAGGCGAGCAGTACTTC.

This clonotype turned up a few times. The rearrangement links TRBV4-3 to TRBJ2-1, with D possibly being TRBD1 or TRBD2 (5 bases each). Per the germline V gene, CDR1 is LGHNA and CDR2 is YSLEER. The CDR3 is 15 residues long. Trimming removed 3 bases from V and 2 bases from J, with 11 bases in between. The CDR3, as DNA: TGCGCCAGCAGCCATGACGGGACGCCCTACAATGAGCAGTTCTTC. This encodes CASSHDGTPYNEQFF.

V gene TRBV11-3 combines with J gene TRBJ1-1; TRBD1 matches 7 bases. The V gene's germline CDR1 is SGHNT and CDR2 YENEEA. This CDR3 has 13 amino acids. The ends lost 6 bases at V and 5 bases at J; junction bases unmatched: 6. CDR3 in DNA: TGTGCCAGCAGGAGCAGGGGGGGGACTGAAGCTTTCTTT. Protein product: CASRSRGGTEAFF.

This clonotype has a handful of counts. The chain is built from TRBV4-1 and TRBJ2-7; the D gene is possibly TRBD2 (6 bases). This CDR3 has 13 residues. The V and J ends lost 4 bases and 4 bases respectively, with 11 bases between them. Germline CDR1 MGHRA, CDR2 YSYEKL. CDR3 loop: CASSLSSAYEQYF. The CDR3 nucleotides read TGCGCCAGCAGCCTGTCTAGCGCGTACGAGCAGTACTTC.

CDR3 region: CSVVFLDRVGEKLFF. The DNA for the CDR3 is TGCAGCGTTGTCTTCTTGGACAGGGTGGGGGAAAAACTGTTTTTT. This chain uses TRBV29-1 with TRBJ1-4; 8 bases are a match to TRBD1. After removal of 4 bases from V and 8 bases from J, the junction contained 12 bases not matched to a gene. CDR1 and CDR2 (germline): SQVTM, ANQGSEA. CDR3 size: 15 residues. The whole variable domain, remainder taken from reference TRBV29-1 and TRBJ1-4, is SAVISQKPSRDICQRGTSLTIQCQVDSQVTMMFWYRQQPGQSLTLIATANQGSEATYESGFVIDKFPISRPNLTFSTLTVSNMSPEDSSIYLCSVVFLDRVGEKLFFGSGTQLSVL.

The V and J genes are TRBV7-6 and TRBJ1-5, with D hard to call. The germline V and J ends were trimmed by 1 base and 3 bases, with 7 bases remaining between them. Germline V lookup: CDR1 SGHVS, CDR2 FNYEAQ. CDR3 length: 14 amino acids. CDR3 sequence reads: CASSLDRDNQPQHF. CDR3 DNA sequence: TGTGCCAGCAGCTTAGACAGAGACAATCAGCCCCAGCATTTT.

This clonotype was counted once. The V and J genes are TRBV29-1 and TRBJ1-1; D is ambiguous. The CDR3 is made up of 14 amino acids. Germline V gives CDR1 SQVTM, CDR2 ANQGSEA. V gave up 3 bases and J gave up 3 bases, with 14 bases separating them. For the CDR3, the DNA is TGCAGCGTTGATGTTTTCGGGGAGGACACTGAAGCTTTCTTT. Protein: CSVDVFGEDTEAFF.

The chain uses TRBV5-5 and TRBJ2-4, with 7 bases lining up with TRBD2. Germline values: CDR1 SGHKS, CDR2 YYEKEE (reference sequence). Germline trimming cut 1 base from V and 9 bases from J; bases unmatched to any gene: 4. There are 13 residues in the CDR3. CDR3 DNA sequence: TGTGCCAGCAGCTTGAGCAGGGAGGGCATTCAGTACTTC. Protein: CASSLSREGIQYF.

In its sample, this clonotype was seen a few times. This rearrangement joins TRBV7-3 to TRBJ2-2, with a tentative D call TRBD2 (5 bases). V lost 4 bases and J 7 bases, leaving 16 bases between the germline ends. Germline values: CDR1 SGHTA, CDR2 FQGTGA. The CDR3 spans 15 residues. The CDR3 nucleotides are TGTGCCAGCAGCTCCCAACTAGTTCGAGGCGGGGAGCTGTTTTTT. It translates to CASSSQLVRGGELFF.

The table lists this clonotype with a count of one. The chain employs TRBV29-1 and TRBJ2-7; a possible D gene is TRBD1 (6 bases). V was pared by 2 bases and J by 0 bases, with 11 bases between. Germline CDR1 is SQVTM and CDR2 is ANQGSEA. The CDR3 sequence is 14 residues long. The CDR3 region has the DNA TGCAGCGTTGAAACTCAGGGGAACTCCTACGAGCAGTACTTC. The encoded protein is CSVETQGNSYEQYF.

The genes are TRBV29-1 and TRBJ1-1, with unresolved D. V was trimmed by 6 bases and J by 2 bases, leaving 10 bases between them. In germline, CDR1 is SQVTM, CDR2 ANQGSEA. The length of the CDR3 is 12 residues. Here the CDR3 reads CSVPVGNTEAFF. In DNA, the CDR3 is TGCAGCGTACCCGTAGGAAACACTGAAGCTTTCTTT.

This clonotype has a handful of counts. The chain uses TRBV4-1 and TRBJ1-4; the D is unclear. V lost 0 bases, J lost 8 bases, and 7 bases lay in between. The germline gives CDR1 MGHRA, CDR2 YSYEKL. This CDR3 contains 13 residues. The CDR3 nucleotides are TGCGCCAGCAGCCAAGAAAGACTAGAAAAACTGTTTTTT. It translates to CASSQERLEKLFF.

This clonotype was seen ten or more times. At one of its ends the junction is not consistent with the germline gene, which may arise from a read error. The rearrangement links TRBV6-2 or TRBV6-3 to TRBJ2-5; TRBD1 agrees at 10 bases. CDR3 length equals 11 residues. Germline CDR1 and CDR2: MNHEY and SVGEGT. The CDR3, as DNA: TGTGCCAGCAGTTATGGGACAGGGGCTAGCTTC. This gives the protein CASSYGTGASF.

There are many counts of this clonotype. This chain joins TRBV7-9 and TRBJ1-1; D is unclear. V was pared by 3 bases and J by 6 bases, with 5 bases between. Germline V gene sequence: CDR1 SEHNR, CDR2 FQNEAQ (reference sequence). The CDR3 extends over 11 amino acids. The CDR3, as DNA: TGTGCCAGCAGCTTTGGCTCTGAAGCTTTCTTT. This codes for CASSFGSEAFF.

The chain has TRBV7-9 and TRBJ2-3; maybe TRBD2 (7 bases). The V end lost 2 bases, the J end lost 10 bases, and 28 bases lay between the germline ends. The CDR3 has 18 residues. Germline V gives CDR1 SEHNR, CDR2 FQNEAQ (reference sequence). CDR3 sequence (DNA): TGTGCCAGCAGCTTAATCGGTGGCGGGGGCCCCGAAAAGATCGCGCAGTATTTT. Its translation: CASSLIGGGGPEKIAQYF.

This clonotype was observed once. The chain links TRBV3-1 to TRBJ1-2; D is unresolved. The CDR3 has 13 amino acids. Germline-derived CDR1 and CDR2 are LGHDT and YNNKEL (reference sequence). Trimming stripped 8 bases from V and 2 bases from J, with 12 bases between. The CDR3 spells CASFDSKNYGYTF. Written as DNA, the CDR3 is TGTGCCAGCTTTGACTCAAAAAACTATGGCTACACCTTC.

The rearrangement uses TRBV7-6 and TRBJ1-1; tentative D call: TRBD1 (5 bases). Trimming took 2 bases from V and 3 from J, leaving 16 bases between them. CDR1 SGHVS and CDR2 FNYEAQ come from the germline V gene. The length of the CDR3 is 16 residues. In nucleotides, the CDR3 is TGTGCCAGCAGCTTAATCACAGAGGGGAGTTACACTGAAGCTTTCTTT. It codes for CASSLITEGSYTEAFF.

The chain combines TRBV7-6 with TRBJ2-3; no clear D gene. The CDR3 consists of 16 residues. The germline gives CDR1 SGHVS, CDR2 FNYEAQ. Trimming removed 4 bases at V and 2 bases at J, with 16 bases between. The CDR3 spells CASSSALGPTTDTQYF. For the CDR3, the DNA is TGTGCCAGCAGCTCCGCCCTCGGCCCTACCACAGATACGCAGTATTTT.

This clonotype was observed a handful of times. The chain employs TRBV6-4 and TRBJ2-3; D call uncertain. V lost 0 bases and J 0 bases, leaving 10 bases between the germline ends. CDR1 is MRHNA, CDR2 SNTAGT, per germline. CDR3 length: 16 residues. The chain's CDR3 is CASSDSSAASTDTQYF. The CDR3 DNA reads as TGTGCCAGCAGTGACTCGAGCGCCGCCAGCACAGATACGCAGTATTTT.

The CDR3 sequence is CASSASGTDRGSYEQYF. CDR3 nucleotides: TGTGCCAGCAGCGCCTCAGGGACCGACAGGGGCTCCTACGAGCAGTACTTC. The rearrangement joins TRBV11-2 to TRBJ2-7, with 8 nucleotides matching TRBD1. V lost 5 bases to trimming and J lost 0 bases; unmatched junction nucleotides: 12. The germline gives CDR1 SGHAT, CDR2 FQNNGV. This CDR3 comprises 17 residues.

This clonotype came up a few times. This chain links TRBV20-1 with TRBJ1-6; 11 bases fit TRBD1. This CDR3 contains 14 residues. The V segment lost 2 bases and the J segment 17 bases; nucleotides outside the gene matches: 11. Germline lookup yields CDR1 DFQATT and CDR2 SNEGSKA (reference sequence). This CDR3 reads CSARPRTGGGWVHF. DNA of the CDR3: TGCAGTGCTAGACCCCGGACAGGGGGCGGGTGGGTCCACTTT.

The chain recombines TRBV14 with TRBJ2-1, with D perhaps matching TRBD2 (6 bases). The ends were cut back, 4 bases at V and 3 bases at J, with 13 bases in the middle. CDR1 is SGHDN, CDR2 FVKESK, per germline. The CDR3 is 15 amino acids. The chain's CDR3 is CASSPGLVLYNEQFF. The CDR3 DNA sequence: TGTGCCAGCAGCCCGGGACTCGTACTCTACAATGAGCAGTTCTTC.

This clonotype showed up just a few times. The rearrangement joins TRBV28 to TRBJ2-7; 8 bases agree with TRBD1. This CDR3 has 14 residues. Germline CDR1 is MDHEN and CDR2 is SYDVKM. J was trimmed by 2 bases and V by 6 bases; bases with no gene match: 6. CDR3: CASRIQGGTYEQYF. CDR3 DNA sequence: TGTGCCAGCAGGATACAGGGGGGAACCTACGAGCAGTACTTC.

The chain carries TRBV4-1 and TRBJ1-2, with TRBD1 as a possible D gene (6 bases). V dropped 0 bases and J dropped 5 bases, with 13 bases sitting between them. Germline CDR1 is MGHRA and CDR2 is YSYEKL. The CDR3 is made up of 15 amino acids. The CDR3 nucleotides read TGCGCCAGCAGCCAAGATCGAACAGGGTGGTATGGCTACACCTTC. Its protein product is CASSQDRTGWYGYTF.

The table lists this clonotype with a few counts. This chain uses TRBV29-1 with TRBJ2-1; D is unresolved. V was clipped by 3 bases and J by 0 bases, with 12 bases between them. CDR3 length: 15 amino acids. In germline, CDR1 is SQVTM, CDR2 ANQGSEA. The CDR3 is CSVDGGPDSYNEQFF. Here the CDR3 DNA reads TGCAGCGTTGATGGTGGACCAGACTCCTACAATGAGCAGTTCTTC.

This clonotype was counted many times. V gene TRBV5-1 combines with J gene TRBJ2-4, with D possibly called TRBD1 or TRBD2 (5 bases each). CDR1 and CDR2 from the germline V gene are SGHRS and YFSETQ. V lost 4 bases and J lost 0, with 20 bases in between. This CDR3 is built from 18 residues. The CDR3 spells CASSLGRTTLLAKNIQYF. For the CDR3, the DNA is TGCGCCAGCAGCCTGGGACGGACGACTCTTCTAGCCAAAAACATTCAGTACTTC.

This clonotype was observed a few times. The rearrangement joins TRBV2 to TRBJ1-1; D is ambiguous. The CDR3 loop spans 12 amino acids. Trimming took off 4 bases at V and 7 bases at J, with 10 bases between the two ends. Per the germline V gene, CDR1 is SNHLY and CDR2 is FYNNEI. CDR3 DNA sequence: TGTGCCAGCAGTGGATTAGAGATTGAAGCTTTCTTT. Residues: CASSGLEIEAFF.

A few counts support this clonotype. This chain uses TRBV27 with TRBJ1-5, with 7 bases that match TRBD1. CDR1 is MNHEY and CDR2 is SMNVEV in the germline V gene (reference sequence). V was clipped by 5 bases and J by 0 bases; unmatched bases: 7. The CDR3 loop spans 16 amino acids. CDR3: CASSTYGTASNQPQHF. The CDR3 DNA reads TGTGCCAGCAGTACATACGGGACAGCTAGCAATCAGCCCCAGCATTTT.

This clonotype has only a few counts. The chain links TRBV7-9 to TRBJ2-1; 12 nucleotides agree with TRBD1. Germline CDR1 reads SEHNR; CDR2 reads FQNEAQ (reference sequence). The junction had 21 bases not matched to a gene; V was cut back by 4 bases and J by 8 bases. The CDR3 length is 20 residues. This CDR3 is CASSSTDSGQGARVGYEQFF. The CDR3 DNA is TGTGCCAGCAGCTCTACCGACTCGGGACAGGGGGCGCGGGTTGGGTATGAGCAGTTCTTC.